This T cell receptor beta chain was identified in a study of T cell responses to AZD1222 COVID-19 vaccine. Some clones are missing from TCRdb's copy, which holds only in-frame ones; the method was immunoSEQ multiplex PCR. The table has 150,000 to 200,000 clones, roughly 94% seen once; the top ten hold approximately 1.3%. Worth noting for this clone: Its matching antigen is unknown.

Study conclusions and caveats: Spike as a whole was targeted by vaccine-associated CD4 TCRs, dominant at 160-218 and 743-854. All repertoire sampling was performed exclusively after the peak T cell response.

CDR3 length: 14 residues. Germline CDR1 is MDHEN and CDR2 is SYDVKM. V lost 4 bases, J lost 0 bases, and 10 bases lay in between. The receptor comes from an adult who received the AZD1222 COVID-19 vaccine. The V call is TRBV28, the J call TRBJ2-7, with D maybe TRBD1 (6 bases). Sequenced material: peripheral blood, taken 28 days after the second AZD1222 dose. In DNA form, the CDR3 reads TGTGCCAGCAGTTCCGGACAGAGCTCCTACGAGCAGTACTTC. This encodes CASSSGQSSYEQYF. The variable domain in full, completed from reference TRBV28 and TRBJ2-7, reads DVKVTQSSRYLVKRTGEKVFLECVQDMDHENMFWYRQDPGLGLRLIYFSYDVKMKEKGDIPEGYSVSREKKERFSLILESASTNQTSMYLCASSSGQSSYEQYFGPGTRLTVT.